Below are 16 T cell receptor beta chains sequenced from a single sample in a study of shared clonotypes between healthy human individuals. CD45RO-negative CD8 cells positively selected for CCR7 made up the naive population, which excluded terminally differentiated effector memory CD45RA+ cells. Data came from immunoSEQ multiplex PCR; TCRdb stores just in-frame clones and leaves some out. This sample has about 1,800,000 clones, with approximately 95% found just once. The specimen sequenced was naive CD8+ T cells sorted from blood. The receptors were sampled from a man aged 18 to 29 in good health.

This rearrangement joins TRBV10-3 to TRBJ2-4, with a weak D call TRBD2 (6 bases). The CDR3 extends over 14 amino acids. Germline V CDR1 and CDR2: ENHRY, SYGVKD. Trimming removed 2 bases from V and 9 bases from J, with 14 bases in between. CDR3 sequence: CAISEGGERSIQYF. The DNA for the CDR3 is TGTGCCATCAGTGAGGGAGGGGAAAGGAGCATTCAGTACTTC.

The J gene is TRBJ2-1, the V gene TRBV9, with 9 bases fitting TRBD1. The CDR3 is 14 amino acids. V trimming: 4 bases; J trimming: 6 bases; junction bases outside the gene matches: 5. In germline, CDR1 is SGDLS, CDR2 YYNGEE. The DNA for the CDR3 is TGTGCCAGCAGCATAGGGACAGGGATCAATGAGCAGTTCTTC. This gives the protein CASSIGTGINEQFF. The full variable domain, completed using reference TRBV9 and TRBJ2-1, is DSGVTQTPKHLITATGQRVTLRCSPRSGDLSVYWYQQSLDQGLQFLIQYYNGEERAKGNILERFSAQQFPDLHSELNLSSLELGDSALYFCASSIGTGINEQFFGPGTRLTVL.

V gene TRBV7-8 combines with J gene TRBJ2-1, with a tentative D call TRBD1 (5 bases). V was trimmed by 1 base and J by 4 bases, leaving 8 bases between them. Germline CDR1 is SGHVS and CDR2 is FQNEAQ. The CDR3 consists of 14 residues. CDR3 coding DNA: TGTGCCAGCAGCTTAGAGGGGTATTACAATGAGCAGTTCTTC. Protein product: CASSLEGYYNEQFF.

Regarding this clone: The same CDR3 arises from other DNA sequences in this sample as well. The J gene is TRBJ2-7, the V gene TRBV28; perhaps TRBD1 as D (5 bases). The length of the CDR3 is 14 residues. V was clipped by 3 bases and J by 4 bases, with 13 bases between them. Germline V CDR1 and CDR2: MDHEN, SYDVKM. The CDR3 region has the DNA TGTGCCAGCAGTTTTGGCAGGGTGGAGTACGAGCAGTACTTC. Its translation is CASSFGRVEYEQYF.

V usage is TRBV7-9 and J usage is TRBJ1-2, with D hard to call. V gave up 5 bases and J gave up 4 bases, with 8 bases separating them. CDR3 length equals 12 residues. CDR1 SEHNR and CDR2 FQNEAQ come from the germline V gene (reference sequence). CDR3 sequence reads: CASSDGFYGYTF. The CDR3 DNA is TGTGCCAGCAGCGACGGGTTCTATGGCTACACCTTC.

CDR3 in DNA: TGTGCCAGCAGCCCTCAGACGGGGGGCACTGAAGCTTTCTTT. Its translation: CASSPQTGGTEAFF. The rearrangement links TRBV9 to TRBJ1-1; D might be TRBD1 (5 bases). The germline V gene encodes CDR1 SGDLS and CDR2 YYNGEE. The CDR3 loop spans 14 amino acids. Trimming left V 4 bases short and J 4 bases short, with 14 bases between.

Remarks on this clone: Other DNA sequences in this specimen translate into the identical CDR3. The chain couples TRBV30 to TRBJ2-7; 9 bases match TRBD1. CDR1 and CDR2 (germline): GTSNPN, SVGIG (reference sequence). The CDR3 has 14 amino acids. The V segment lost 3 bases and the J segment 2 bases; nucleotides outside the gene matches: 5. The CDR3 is CAWSLTGGTYEQYF. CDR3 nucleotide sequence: TGTGCCTGGAGCCTCACAGGGGGCACCTACGAGCAGTACTTC.

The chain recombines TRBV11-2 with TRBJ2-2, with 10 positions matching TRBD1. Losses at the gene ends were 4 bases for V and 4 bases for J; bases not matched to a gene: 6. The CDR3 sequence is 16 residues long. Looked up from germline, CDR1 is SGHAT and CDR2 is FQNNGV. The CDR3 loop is CASSSDRGRFTGELFF. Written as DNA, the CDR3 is TGTGCCAGCAGCTCCGACAGGGGGCGTTTCACCGGGGAGCTGTTTTTT.

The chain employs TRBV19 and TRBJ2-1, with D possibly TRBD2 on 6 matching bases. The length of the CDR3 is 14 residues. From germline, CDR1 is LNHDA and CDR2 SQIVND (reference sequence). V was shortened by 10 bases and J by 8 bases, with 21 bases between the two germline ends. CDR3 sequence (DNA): TGTGCCACCAGCCGGGACTCAGGAGTGGATGAGCAGTTCTTC. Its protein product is CATSRDSGVDEQFF.

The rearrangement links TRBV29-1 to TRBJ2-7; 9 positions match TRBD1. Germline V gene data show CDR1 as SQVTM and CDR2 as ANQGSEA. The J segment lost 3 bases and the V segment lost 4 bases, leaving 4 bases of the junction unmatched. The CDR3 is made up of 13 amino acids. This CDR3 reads CSVVGTGHYEQYF. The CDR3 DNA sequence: TGCAGCGTTGTAGGGACAGGGCACTACGAGCAGTACTTC.

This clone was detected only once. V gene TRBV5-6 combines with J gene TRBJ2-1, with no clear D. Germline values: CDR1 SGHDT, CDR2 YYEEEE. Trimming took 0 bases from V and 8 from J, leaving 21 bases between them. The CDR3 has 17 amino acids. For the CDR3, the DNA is TGTGCCAGCAGCTTGGAGATGAGGCCCCCACGACGGGATGAGCAGTTCTTC. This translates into CASSLEMRPPRRDEQFF.

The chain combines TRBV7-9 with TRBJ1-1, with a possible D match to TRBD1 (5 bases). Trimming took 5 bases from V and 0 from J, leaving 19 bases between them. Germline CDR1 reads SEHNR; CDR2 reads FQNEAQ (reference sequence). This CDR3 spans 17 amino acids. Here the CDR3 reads CASSPFGARDLNTEAFF. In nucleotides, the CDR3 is TGTGCCAGCAGCCCCTTCGGGGCGCGCGACCTGAACACTGAAGCTTTCTTT.

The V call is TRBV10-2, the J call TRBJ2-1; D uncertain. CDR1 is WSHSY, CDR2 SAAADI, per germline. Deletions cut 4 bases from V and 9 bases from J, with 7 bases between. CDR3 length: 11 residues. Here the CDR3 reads CASSGIGEQFF. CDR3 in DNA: TGCGCCAGCAGTGGTATAGGTGAGCAGTTCTTC.

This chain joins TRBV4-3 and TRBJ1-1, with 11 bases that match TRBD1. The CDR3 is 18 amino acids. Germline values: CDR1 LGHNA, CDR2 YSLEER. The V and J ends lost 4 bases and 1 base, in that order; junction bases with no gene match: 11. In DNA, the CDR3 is TGCGCCAGCAGCCCCCTTGGGACAGGGGGTAGGGAGAACACTGAAGCTTTCTTT. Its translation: CASSPLGTGGRENTEAFF.

CDR3 amino acids: CASSQEEGAAQYEQYF. In DNA form, the CDR3 reads TGTGCCAGCAGCCAAGAGGAGGGGGCAGCTCAATACGAGCAGTACTTC. The chain recombines TRBV4-2 with TRBJ2-7; a possible D gene is TRBD1 (7 bases). This CDR3 has 16 amino acids. Trimming shortened V by 0 bases and J by 4 bases, and 16 bases separated the two germline ends. CDR1 is LGHNA and CDR2 is YNFKEQ in the germline V gene.

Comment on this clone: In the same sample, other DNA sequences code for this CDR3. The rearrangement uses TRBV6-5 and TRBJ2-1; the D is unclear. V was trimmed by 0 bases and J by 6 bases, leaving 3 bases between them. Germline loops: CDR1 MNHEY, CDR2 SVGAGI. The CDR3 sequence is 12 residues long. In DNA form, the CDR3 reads TGTGCCAGCAGTTACTCCGGCAATGAGCAGTTCTTC. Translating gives CASSYSGNEQFF.